This T cell receptor (beta chain) was sequenced during a study of Ad26.COV2.S vaccination and SARS-CoV-2 variants. Overall study results and limits: Post-vaccination spike-specific CD8+ and CD4+ T cell responses reportedly had substantial breadth.

The protocol was immunoSEQ multiplex PCR, while the TCRdb copy is restricted to in-frame clones and leaves out a portion. The table has 380,000 or so clones, less than 90% seen once. The CDR3 runs to 9 residues. Trimming removed 11 bases from V and 5 bases from J, with 4 bases in between. Germline V gene data show CDR1 as SEHNR and CDR2 as FQNEAQ (reference sequence). This clone turned up a few times. As yet, its antigen is unknown. Treatment specified: roughly 18 received Ad26.COV2.S at low or high dose, single or two shots; several received placebo; per-sample allocation not given. On day 63 after the first injection, vaccine and placebo recipients gave samples. This vaccine is an Ad26 vector that expresses the Wuhan-strain SARS-CoV-2 spike.

The V gene is TRBV7-9, the J gene TRBJ2-1; D is ambiguous. Sequencing was performed on peripheral blood, taken in a trial of Ad26.COV2.S vaccine versus placebo. This receptor was taken from a person aged 18-65 years who received the Ad26.COV2.S COVID-19 vaccine or a placebo. The CDR3 DNA is TGTGCCCCGCACAATGAGCAGTTCTTC. Translation gives CAPHNEQFF.